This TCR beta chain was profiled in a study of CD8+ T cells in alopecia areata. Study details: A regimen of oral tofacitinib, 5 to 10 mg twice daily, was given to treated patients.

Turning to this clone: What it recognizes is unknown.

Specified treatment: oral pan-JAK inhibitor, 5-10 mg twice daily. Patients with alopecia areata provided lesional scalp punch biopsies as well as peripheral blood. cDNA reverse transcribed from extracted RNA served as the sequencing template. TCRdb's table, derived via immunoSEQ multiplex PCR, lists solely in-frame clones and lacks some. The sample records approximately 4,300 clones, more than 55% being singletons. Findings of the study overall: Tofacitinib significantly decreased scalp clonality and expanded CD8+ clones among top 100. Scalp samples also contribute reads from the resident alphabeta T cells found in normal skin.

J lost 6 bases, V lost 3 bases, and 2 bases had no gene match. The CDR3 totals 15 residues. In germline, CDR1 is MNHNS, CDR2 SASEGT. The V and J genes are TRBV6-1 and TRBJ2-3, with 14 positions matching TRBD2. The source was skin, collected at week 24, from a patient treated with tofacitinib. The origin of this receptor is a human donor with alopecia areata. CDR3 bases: TGTGCCAGCAGTGAGACTAGCGGGGGGGTGGATACGCAGTATTTT. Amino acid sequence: CASSETSGGVDTQYF.